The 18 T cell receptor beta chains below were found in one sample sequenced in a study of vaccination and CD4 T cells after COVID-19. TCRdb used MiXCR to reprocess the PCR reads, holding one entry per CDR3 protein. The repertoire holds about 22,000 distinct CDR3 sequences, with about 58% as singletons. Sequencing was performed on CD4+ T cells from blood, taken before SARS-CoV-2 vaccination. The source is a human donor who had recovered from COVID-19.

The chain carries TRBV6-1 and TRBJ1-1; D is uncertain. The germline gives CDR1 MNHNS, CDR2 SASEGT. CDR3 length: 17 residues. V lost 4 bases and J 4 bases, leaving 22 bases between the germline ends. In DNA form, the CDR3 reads TGTGCCAGCAGTGGGCTGATGTGGCGGCTGGTCGGCACTGAAGCTTTCTTT. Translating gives CASSGLMWRLVGTEAFF.

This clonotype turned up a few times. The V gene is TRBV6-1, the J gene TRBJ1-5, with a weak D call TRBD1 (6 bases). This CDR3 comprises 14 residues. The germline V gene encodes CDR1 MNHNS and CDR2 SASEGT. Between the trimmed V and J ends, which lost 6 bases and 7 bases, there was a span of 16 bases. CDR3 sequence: CASSDGQLVQPQHF. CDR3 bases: TGTGCCAGCAGCGACGGACAGCTCGTCCAGCCCCAGCATTTT.

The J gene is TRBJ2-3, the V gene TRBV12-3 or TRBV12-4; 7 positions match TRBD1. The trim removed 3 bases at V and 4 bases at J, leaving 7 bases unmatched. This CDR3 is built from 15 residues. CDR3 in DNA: TGTGCCAGCAGTTTGTCTAGACAGGGTTCAGATACGCAGTATTTT. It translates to CASSLSRQGSDTQYF.

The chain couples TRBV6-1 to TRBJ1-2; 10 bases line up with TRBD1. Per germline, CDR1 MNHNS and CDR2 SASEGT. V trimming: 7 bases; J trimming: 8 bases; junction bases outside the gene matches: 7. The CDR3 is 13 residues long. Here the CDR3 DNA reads TGTGCCAGCATTGACAGGGGGCGCGGCGGCTACACCTTC. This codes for CASIDRGRGGYTF.

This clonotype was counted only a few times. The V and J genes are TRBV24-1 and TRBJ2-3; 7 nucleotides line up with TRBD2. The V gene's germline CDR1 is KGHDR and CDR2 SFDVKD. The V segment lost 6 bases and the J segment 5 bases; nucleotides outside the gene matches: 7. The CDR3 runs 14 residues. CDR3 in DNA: TGTGCCACCAGTAAGACTAGCAGCGTAGATACGCAGTATTTT. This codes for CATSKTSSVDTQYF.

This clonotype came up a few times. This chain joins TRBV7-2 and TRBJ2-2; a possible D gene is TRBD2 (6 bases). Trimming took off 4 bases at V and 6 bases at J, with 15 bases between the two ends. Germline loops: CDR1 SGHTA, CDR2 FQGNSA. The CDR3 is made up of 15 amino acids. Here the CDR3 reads CASSSYSGFAGELFF. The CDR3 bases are TGTGCCAGCAGCTCCTATAGCGGTTTCGCCGGGGAGCTGTTTTTT. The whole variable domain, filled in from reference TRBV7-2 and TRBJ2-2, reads GAGVSQSPSNKVTEKGKDVELRCDPISGHTALYWYRQSLGQGLEFLIYFQGNSAPDKSGLPSDRFSAERTGGSVSTLTIQRTQQEDSAVYLCASSSYSGFAGELFFGEGSRLTVL.

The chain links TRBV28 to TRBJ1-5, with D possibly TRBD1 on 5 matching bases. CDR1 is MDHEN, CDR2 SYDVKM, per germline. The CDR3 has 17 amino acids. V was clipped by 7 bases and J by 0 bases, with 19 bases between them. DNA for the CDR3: TGTGCCAGCACCTTGGGGGGGGACCTATATAGCAATCAGCCCCAGCATTTT. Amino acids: CASTLGGDLYSNQPQHF.

The CDR3 region is CASSPATAGGFYNEQFF. The CDR3, as DNA: TGTGCCAGCAGCCCCGCAACAGCGGGAGGGTTCTACAATGAGCAGTTCTTC. The V gene is TRBV7-9, the J gene TRBJ2-1; TRBD2 matches 10 bases. CDR1 SEHNR and CDR2 FQNEAQ come from the germline V gene (reference sequence). The CDR3 length is 17 residues. J gave up 3 bases and V 5 bases, and 10 bases lay outside the gene matches.

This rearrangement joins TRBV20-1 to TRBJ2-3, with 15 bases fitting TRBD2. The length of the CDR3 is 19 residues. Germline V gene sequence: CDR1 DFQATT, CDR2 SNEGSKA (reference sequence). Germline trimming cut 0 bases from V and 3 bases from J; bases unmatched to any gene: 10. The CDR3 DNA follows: TGCAGTGCTAGAGATGTCGGACTAGCGGGAGGGCCCTGGACAGATACGCAGTATTTT. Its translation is CSARDVGLAGGPWTDTQYF.

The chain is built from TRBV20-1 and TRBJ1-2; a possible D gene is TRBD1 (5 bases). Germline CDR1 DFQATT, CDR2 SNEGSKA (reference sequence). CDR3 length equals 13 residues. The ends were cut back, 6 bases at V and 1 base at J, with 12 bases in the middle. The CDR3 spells CSAPGRVNYGYTF. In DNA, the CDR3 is TGCAGTGCCCCGGGACGGGTTAACTATGGCTACACCTTC.

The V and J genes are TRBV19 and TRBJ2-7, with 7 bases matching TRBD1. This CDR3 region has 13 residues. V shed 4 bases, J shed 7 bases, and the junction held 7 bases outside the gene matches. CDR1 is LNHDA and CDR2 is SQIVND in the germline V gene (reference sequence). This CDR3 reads CASSRTPGQEQYF. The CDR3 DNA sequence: TGTGCCAGTAGTAGAACTCCGGGACAGGAGCAGTACTTC.

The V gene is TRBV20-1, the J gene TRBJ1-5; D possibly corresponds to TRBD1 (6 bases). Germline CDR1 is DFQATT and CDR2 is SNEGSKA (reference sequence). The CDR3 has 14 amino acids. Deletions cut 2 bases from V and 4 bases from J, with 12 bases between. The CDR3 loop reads CSARPPQGNQPQHF. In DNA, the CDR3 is TGCAGTGCTAGACCTCCCCAGGGGAATCAGCCCCAGCATTTT.

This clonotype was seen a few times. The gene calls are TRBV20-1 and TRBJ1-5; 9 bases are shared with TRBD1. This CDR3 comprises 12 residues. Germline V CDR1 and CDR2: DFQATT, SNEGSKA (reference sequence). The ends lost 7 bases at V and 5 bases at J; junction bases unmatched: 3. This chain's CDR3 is CSVTGGDQPQHF. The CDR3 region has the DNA TGCAGTGTGACAGGGGGAGATCAGCCCCAGCATTTT.

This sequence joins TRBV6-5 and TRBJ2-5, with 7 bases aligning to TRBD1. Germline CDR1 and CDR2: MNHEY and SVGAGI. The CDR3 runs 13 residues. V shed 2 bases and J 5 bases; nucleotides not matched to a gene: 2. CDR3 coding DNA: TGTGCCAGCAGTTACAGGGGACAGGAGACCCAGTACTTC. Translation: CASSYRGQETQYF.

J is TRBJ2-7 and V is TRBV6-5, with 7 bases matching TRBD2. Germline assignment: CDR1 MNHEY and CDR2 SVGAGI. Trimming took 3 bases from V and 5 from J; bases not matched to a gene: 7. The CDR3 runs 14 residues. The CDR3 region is CASSYSGLLNEQYF. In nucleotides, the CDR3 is TGTGCCAGCAGTTATAGCGGGCTCCTGAACGAGCAGTACTTC.

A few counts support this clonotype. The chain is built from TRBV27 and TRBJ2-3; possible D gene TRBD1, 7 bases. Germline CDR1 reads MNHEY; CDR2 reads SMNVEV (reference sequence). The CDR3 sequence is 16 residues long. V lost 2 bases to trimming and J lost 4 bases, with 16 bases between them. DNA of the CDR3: TGTGCCAGCAGTTTACGCGGGACAGACTGGGCAGATACGCAGTATTTT. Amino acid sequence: CASSLRGTDWADTQYF.

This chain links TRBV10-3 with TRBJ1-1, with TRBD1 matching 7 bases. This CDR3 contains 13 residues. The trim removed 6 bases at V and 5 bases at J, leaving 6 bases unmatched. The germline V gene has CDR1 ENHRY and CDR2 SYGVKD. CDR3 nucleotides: TGTGCCATCAGCGAGGACAGGTATACTGAAGCTTTCTTT. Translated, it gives CAISEDRYTEAFF.

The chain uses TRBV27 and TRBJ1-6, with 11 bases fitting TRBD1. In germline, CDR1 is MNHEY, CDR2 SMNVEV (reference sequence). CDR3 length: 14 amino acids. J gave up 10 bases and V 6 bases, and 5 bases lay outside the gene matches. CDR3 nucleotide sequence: TGTGCCAGCAGCCCGGACAGGGGGCCATCACCCCTCCACTTT. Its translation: CASSPDRGPSPLHF.